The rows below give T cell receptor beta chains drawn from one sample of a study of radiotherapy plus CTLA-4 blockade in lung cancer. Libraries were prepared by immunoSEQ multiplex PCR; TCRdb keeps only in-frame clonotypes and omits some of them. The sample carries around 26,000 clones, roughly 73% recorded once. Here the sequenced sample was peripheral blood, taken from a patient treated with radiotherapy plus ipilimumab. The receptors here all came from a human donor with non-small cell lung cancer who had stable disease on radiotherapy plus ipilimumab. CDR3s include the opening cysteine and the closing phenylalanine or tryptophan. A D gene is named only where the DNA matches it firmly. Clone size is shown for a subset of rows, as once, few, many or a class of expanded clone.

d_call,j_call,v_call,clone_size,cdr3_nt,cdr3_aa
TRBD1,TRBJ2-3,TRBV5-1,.,TGCGCCAGCAGATGGACAGGTAGCACAGATACGCAGTATTTT,CASRWTGSTDTQYF
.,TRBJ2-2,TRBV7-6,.,TGTGCCAGCAGCTTATATGTCCCATACAGCGCATTGGGGTCCGGGGAGCTGTTTTTT,CASSLYVPYSALGSGELFF
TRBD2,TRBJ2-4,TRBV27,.,TGTGCCAGCAGTACCGGACTAGCGGGGAAAAACATTCAGTACTTC,CASSTGLAGKNIQYF
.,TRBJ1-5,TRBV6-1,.,TGTGCCAGCAGCCCACGGGGGGATCAGCCCCAGCATTTT,CASSPRGDQPQHF
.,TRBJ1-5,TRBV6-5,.,TGTGCCAGCAGTCCCGGTTGGAATCAGCCCCAGCATTTT,CASSPGWNQPQHF
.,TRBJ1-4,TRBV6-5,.,TGTGCCAGCAGTTACTCGAGCCCAGGGGTAAATGAAAAACTGTTTTTT,CASSYSSPGVNEKLFF
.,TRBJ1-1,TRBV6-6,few,TGTGCCAGCAGTTCATTACAGGGAGTAGCTTTCTTT,CASSSLQGVAFF
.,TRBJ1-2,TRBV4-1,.,TGCGCCAGCACCTCAACCAGGGGTGGGGGCTACACCTTC,CASTSTRGGGYTF
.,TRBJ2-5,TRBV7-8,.,TGTGCCAGCAGCCCCCCGGGAGAGACCCAGTACTTC,CASSPPGETQYF
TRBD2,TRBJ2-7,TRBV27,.,TGTGCCAGCAGTTTATACAGTGGACTAGGGGTGGACGAGCAGTACTTC,CASSLYSGLGVDEQYF
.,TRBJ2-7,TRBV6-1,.,TGTGCCAGCAGGCGGTCCGTAGAGCAGTACTTC,CASRRSVEQYF
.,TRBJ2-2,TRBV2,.,TGTGCCAGCACCCGGGGAAACACCGGGGAGCTGTTTTTT,CASTRGNTGELFF
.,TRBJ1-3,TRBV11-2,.,TGTGCCAGCAGCTTAATCGGCGGTAACTCTGGAAACACCATATATTTT,CASSLIGGNSGNTIYF
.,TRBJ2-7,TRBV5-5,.,TGTGCCAGCAGCTTGGGATGGTCAGGGGCCTACGAGCAGTACTTC,CASSLGWSGAYEQYF
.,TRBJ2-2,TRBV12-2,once,TGTGCAAGTCGCTTGGACCGTGCCCGGGACTCCTCAAACACCGGGGAGCTGTTTTTT,CASRLDRARDSSNTGELFF
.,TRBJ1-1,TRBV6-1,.,TGTGCCAGCAGCCATACTGGGAGCAACACTGAAGCTTTCTTT,CASSHTGSNTEAFF
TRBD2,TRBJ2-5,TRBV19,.,TGTGCCAGTAGGCCTACTAGCGACCAAGAGACCCAGTACTTC,CASRPTSDQETQYF
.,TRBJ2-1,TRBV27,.,TGTGCCAGCAGTTTGGGAGCGGAGCAGTTCTTC,CASSLGAEQFF
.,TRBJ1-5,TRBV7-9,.,TGTGCCAGCAGCCAGGAGGCTCGCAATCAGCCCCAGCATTTT,CASSQEARNQPQHF
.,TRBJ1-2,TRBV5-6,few,TGTGCCAGCAGCTTGGGACAAAACTATGGCTACACCTTC,CASSLGQNYGYTF
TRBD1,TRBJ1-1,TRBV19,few,TGTGCCAGCCAAAGCCCGGACAGGGGAACTGAAGCTTTCTTT,CASQSPDRGTEAFF
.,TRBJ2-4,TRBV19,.,TGTGCCAGTACCAGTGACAAAAACATTCAGTACTTC,CASTSDKNIQYF
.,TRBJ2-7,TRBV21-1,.,TGTGCCAGCAGCCGAAAGCGCTATCAGCTATACGAGCAGTACTTC,CASSRKRYQLYEQYF
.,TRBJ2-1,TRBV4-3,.,TGCGCCAGCAGCCAATCAGGGACGTACTACAATGAGCAGTTCTTC,CASSQSGTYYNEQFF
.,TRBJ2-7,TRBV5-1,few,TGCGCCAGTTCATCCGGGACGAGCTCCTACGAGCAGTACTTC,CASSSGTSSYEQYF
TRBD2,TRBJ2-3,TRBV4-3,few,TGCGCCAGCAGCCCGGGCACTAGCGGGAGGGAAAGCACAGATACGCAGTATTTT,CASSPGTSGRESTDTQYF
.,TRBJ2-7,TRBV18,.,TGTGCCAGCTCACCACCAAAGGGGGAGCAGTACTTC,CASSPPKGEQYF
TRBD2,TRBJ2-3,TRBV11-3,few,TGTGCCAGCAGCTTAAAGAAGCGGGGACCCACAGATACGCAGTATTTT,CASSLKKRGPTDTQYF
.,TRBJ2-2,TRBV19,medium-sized,TGTGCCAGTAGCCTCGCCAGGGGGGGTACCGGGGAGCTGTTTTTT,CASSLARGGTGELFF
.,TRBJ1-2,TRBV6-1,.,TGTGCCAGCAGACCTACTAACTATGGCTACACCTTC,CASRPTNYGYTF
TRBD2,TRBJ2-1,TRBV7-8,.,TGTGCCAGCAGCTCGGGACTAGCGGGTATGGACAATGAGCAGTTCTTC,CASSSGLAGMDNEQFF
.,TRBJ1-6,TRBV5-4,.,TGTGCCAGCAGCTCGGGCTCCTCACCCCTCCACTTT,CASSSGSSPLHF
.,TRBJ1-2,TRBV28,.,TGTGCCAGCAGTCCTACGCGGAGGGGATTGAGGGGTGCCTTC,CASSPTRRGLRGAF
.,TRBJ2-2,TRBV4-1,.,TGCGCCAGCAGCCAAACGGCTGGTGGGAACACCGGGGAGCTGTTTTTT,CASSQTAGGNTGELFF
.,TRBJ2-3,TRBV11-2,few,TGTGCCAGCAGCTTAGTCCCCCAGGGTACAGATACGCAGTATTTT,CASSLVPQGTDTQYF
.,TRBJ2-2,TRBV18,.,TGTGCCAGCTCACCTTCCCGTGAGGGTTCGGCCACCGGGGAGCTGTTTTTT,CASSPSREGSATGELFF
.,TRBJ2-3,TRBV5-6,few,TGTGCCAGCAGCCCTACAGGGAGAAATACGCAGTATTTT,CASSPTGRNTQYF
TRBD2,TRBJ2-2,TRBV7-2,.,TGTGCCAGCAGCTTACTAGCGGGATCAGCCGGGGAGCTGTTTTTT,CASSLLAGSAGELFF
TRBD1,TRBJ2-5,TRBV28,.,TGTGCCAGCACCCTGACAGGGGGCGGGGAGACCCAGTACTTC,CASTLTGGGETQYF
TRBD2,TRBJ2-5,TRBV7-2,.,TGTGCCAGCAGCCGATCCGGGACTAGCCAAGAGACCCAGTACTTC,CASSRSGTSQETQYF
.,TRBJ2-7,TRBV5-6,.,TGTGCCAGCAGCTTCTTGGGGATACGCTACGAGCAGTACTTC,CASSFLGIRYEQYF
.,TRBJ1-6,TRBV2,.,TGTGCCAGCAGGGGAGACGCTACCCTGACCCTCCACTTT,CASRGDATLTLHF